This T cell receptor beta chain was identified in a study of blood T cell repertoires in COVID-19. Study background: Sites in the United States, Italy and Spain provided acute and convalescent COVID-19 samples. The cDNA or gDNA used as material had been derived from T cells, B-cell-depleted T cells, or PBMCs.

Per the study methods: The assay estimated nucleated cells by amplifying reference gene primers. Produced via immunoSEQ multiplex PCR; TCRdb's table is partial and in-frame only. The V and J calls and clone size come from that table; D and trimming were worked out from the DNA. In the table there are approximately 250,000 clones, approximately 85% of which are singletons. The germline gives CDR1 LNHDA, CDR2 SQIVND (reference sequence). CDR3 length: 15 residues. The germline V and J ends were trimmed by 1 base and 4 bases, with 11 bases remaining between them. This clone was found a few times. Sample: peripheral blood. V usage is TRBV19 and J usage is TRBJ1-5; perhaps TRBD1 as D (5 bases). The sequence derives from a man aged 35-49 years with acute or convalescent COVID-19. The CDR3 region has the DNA TGTGCCAGTAGTATAGGAGGTGGGGGGAATCAGCCCCAGCATTTT. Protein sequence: CASSIGGGGNQPQHF.